These 13 T cell receptor beta chains were sequenced from one sample in a study of blood T cell repertoires in COVID-19 (dated by TCRdb to the early 2020s). The method was the immunoSEQ multiplex PCR assay. Not all clones reach the TCRdb copy of this immuneACCESS table, which keeps in-frame sequences only. Checked studies attribute under half of the gap to unresolved V genes and leave the rest unexplained. The sample table records fewer than 300,000 clones; roughly 85% of these occur just once. Clones ranked in the top ten supply approximately 2.6% of the sample. Sequenced: peripheral blood. The receptors originated from a woman in her 70s with active or convalescent COVID-19.

The chain carries TRBV7-9 and TRBJ1-1, with 8 bases identical to TRBD1. The CDR3 covers 15 residues. Germline CDR1 SEHNR, CDR2 FQNEAQ (reference sequence). V dropped 3 bases and J dropped 0; count of bases not matched to a gene: 3. CDR3 nucleotide sequence: TGTGCCAGCAGCTTCGGGACAGGTATGAACACTGAAGCTTTCTTT. Translating gives CASSFGTGMNTEAFF. The full variable domain, its missing parts supplied by reference TRBV7-9 and TRBJ1-1, is DTGVSQNPRHKITKRGQNVTFRCDPISEHNRLYWYRQTLGQGPEFLTYFQNEAQLEKSRLLSDRFSAERPKGSFSTLEIQRTEQGDSAMYLCASSFGTGMNTEAFFGQGTRLTVV.

V and J are TRBV12-5 and TRBJ2-7, with 9 bases that match TRBD2. There are 13 residues in the CDR3. V trimming: 6 bases; J trimming: 5 bases; junction bases outside the gene matches: 5. Germline V gives CDR1 LGHNT, CDR2 FRNRAP. DNA of the CDR3: TGTGCTAGTGGCCTTAGCGGGAGCAACGAGCAGTACTTC. Its protein product is CASGLSGSNEQYF. Using reference TRBV12-5 and TRBJ2-7 for the parts outside the CDR3, the full variable domain is DARVTQTPRHKVTEMGQEVTMRCQPILGHNTVFWYRQTMMQGLELLAYFRNRAPLDDSGMPKDRFSAEMPDATLATLKIQPSEPRDSAVYFCASGLSGSNEQYFGPGTRLTVT.

The CDR3 here is CASSVDRGQSEAFF. The CDR3 region has the DNA TGTGCCAGCAGCGTTGACAGGGGGCAGTCGGAAGCTTTCTTT. This chain links TRBV5-4 with TRBJ1-1; 10 bases line up with TRBD1. The V gene end was trimmed by 4 bases and the J gene end by 8 bases; junction bases not matched to a gene: 8. The CDR3 extends over 14 amino acids. The V gene's germline CDR1 is SGHNT and CDR2 YYREEE (reference sequence).

Notes on this clone: A much larger clone differs by one base, so this may be a read error. The sample carries other DNA sequences with the same CDR3. The genes are TRBV6-5 and TRBJ1-1; 7 nucleotides align to TRBD1. Unmatched junction bases numbered 1, after V lost 5 bases and J lost 4 bases. Per germline, CDR1 MNHEY and CDR2 SVGAGI. CDR3 length: 12 residues. In DNA form, the CDR3 reads TGTGCCAGCAGTCCAGGGGGCACTGAAGCTTTCTTT. It is translated as CASSPGGTEAFF.

The chain has TRBV29-1 and TRBJ2-7; 7 bases are a match to TRBD1. This CDR3 contains 15 residues. CDR1 SQVTM and CDR2 ANQGSEA come from the germline V gene. V gave up 1 base and J gave up 4 bases; unmatched junction bases: 10. This CDR3 reads CSVEGAPDRRYEQYF. The CDR3 DNA sequence: TGCAGCGTTGAAGGGGCCCCGGACAGGAGGTACGAGCAGTACTTC.

The CDR3 sequence: CASSQTTYEQYF. DNA for the CDR3: TGTGCCAGCAGTCAGACAACCTACGAGCAGTACTTC. The V gene is TRBV12-3 or TRBV12-4, the J gene TRBJ2-7; D unresolved. The CDR3 spans 12 residues. With 5 bases removed from V and 2 bases from J, the gap between germline ends came to 7 bases.

V usage is TRBV6-4 and J usage is TRBJ2-3, with 9 nucleotides matching TRBD1. V trimming: 7 bases; J trimming: 3 bases; junction bases outside the gene matches: 5. Per germline, CDR1 MRHNA and CDR2 SNTAGT. CDR3 size: 14 residues. In nucleotides, the CDR3 is TGTGCCAGCACCGGGGACAGGGATACAGATACGCAGTATTTT. Translating it yields CASTGDRDTDTQYF.

This clone was seen once. V gene TRBV11-1 combines with J gene TRBJ2-1; TRBD1 agrees at 8 bases. The germline gives CDR1 SGHAT, CDR2 FQDESV (reference sequence). This CDR3 region has 15 residues. The V gene end was trimmed by 3 bases and the J gene end by 10 bases; junction bases not matched to a gene: 11. CDR3 region: CASSFGQGRSREQFF. The CDR3 coding sequence is TGTGCCAGCAGCTTCGGACAGGGAAGGTCTCGAGAGCAGTTCTTC.

The chain links TRBV5-1 to TRBJ2-5; the D gene is possibly TRBD1 (5 bases). Germline loops: CDR1 SGHRS, CDR2 YFSETQ. The ends were cut back, 6 bases at V and 5 bases at J, with 17 bases in the middle. The CDR3 consists of 14 residues. The DNA for the CDR3 is TGCGCCAGCACGCCGGGCAGGGTCTACGAGACCCAGTACTTC. Translating gives CASTPGRVYETQYF.

The V gene is TRBV2, the J gene TRBJ2-3, with D possibly being TRBD2 (6 bases). Germline loops: CDR1 SNHLY, CDR2 FYNNEI. The CDR3 runs to 14 residues. V dropped 3 bases and J dropped 1 base, with 8 bases sitting between them. CDR3 loop: CASSDREGTDTQYF. In nucleotides, the CDR3 is TGTGCCAGCAGTGACAGGGAGGGCACAGATACGCAGTATTTT.

This clone showed up just once. The chain recombines TRBV5-1 with TRBJ2-1; 8 nucleotides match TRBD2. The germline CDR1 and CDR2 sequences are SGHRS and YFSETQ. The CDR3 spans 14 residues. After removal of 4 bases from V and 8 bases from J, the junction contained 8 bases not matched to a gene. Here the CDR3 reads CASSPGTSRDEQFF. The DNA for the CDR3 is TGCGCCAGCAGCCCCGGGACTAGTCGGGATGAGCAGTTCTTC.

This clone was found a few times. V is TRBV4-1 and J is TRBJ1-5; tentative D call: TRBD1 (5 bases). Between the trimmed V and J ends, which lost 4 bases and 4 bases, there was a span of 20 bases. The germline CDR1 and CDR2 sequences are MGHRA and YSYEKL. The CDR3 totals 17 residues. This CDR3 is CASSPGWGSRQNQPQHF. CDR3 in DNA: TGCGCCAGCAGCCCTGGATGGGGCTCCCGGCAAAATCAGCCCCAGCATTTT.

This chain uses TRBV14 with TRBJ2-4, with a possible D match to TRBD2 (7 bases). The CDR3 loop spans 15 amino acids. Trimming pared 5 bases from V and 5 bases from J, leaving 16 bases between. The germline gives CDR1 SGHDN, CDR2 FVKESK. The chain's CDR3 is CASSALGGAENIQYF. CDR3 DNA sequence: TGTGCCAGCAGCGCCTTAGGGGGGGCGGAAAACATTCAGTACTTC.